This T cell receptor beta chain was retrieved from a study of PD-L1 blockade in urothelial cancer (dated by TCRdb to 2016 to 2017). Notes on the research overall: Every patient began therapy in the mid-2010s and was given atezolizumab 1,200 mg intravenously every 3 weeks. The study was an exploratory multi-omic analysis of somatic, immune and clinical correlates of response to PD-L1 blockade with atezolizumab in urothelial cancer. Blood samples were analyzed at two time points: 3 weeks after treatment start (second dose) and 6 weeks after treatment start. Blood samples gave median yields of about 150,000 T cells and 65,000 to 85,000 unique TCRs, along with a median clonality of around 0.075. Durable clinical benefit meant progression-free survival longer than 6 months, and TCR features were also tested against progression-free and overall survival. Pretreatment tumor samples and matched peripheral blood, collected serially before and after atezolizumab treatment, underwent TCR sequencing. An ECOG performance status of 0 or 1 was recorded for the patients, and 0 to 3 prior chemotherapy regimens had been received by the patients. Pretreatment blood TCR-seq was available for 27 to 30 patients, at least one posttreatment blood collection was obtained for around 25 patients, and tumor TCR-seq was available for around 25 patients. Durable clinical benefit was achieved by nine patients but not by the remaining 20. In the same patients who had TCR sequencing, pretreatment tumors also underwent whole exome sequencing and RNA sequencing. About 90% of the 29 patients were males with bladder-origin urothelial cancer, and about 65% of the 29 reported a prior smoking history. The paper as a whole reports these results and caveats: At 3 weeks after the start of treatment, tumor-associated TCR clones in peripheral blood had expanded more in patients with durable benefit (n of about 21, p = 0.022). Because the sample size was small (n of about 30) and many exploratory analyses were performed, the results are intended to be hypothesis-generating. Improved progression-free and overall survival was associated with having pretreatment peripheral blood TCR clonality below the median.

To estimate absolute template abundance from read counts, synthetic TCR analog templates were spiked into each PCR. The immunoSEQ assay was used to amplify TCRbeta CDR3 regions from genomic DNA with bias-controlled V and J gene primers. Sequencing of rearranged TCRbeta segments was done at approximately 20X coverage. The authors' analysis ran thus. Sequencing errors were corrected by clustering and CDR3s were annotated against IMGT to assign V, D and J genes. Out-of-frame and stop-codon sequences were excluded, and only productive TCRbeta rearrangements were used in downstream analyses. Clonality was calculated as one minus the Shannon entropy normalized by the log of the number of unique productive sequences. Clones differing between time points or between blood and tumor were identified by Fisher's exact test with Benjamini-Hochberg correction at adjusted p below 0.01. In TCRdb, the immuneACCESS table is reduced to in-frame sequences with V and J assigned. These tables do not hold every clone; where another copy was compared, an unresolved V gene accounts for under half, and the others remain unexplained. Clone size and the V and J calls come from that table; the DNA yielded D and trimming. In this sample the table shows around 40,000 clones, roughly 78% of which occur a single time. The ten largest clones represent around 13% of the sample.

This clone turned up a few times. Its binding antigen is unknown. The sample holds no much larger clone one base away, and base qualities are not on file. The germline V gene provides CDR1 MDHEN and CDR2 SYDVKM. At the junction V is shortened by 7 bases and J by 9 bases, with 16 bases in between. The CDR3 spans 14 residues, from the cysteine through the phenylalanine. Only the CDR3 DNA is retained, 42 bases long and in frame from the first base. According to the study, the label for this sample's time point signals: peripheral blood 6 weeks after treatment start. The cohort included 29 patients with locally advanced or metastatic urothelial carcinoma who were treated at Memorial Sloan Kettering on a trial protocol. Peripheral blood mononuclear cells were collected from each patient pretreatment and during treatment, giving between 1 and 8 total time points per patient. The Qiagen DNeasy Blood extraction kit was used to purify genomic DNA from total PBMCs and tumor samples. PBMCs were collected pretreatment and during treatment, and were isolated and stored as previously described.

The sequences come from PBMCs, collected around atezolizumab (anti-PD-L1) treatment. The origin of this receptor is a man aged 60-69 years with urothelial cancer. The chain joins TRBV28 to TRBJ1-6; a weak D assignment points to TRBD1 (6 bases agree). The DNA is as follows: TGTGCCAGCAAAATACAGGGAGTATCTTCACCCCTCCACTTT. It is translated as CASKIQGVSSPLHF.